These 20 T cell receptor beta chains were sequenced from one sample in a study of post-analysis software for immune sequencing data. Included in the TCR beta cDNA libraries were unique molecular identifiers. TCRdb processed the PCR reads anew with MiXCR; each CDR3 protein has one entry. The table lists hundreds of thousands of distinct CDR3 sequences, roughly 30% of them singletons, with roughly 0.54% in the top ten. Which antigens these TCRs recognize remains unknown. Study-wide points: About five TRBV segments were more frequent in patients than controls; TRBV5-6, TRBV5-1 and TRBV20-1 belonged to this group.

Sample: blood. The source is a girl aged 10-17 years with multiple sclerosis.

The gene calls are TRBV6-5 and TRBJ1-2; a weak D match, TRBD1 (5 bases). Trimming removed 2 bases from V and 8 bases from J, with 9 bases in between. The length of the CDR3 is 12 residues. The germline V gene has CDR1 MNHEY and CDR2 SVGAGI. CDR3 loop: CASSYAGQGYTF. The CDR3 coding sequence is TGTGCCAGCAGTTACGCAGGGCAAGGCTACACCTTC.

This clonotype came up many times. The genes are TRBV5-1 and TRBJ2-5; no clear D gene. V lost 5 bases to trimming and J lost 4 bases, with 12 bases between them. CDR1 SGHRS and CDR2 YFSETQ come from the germline V gene. This CDR3 is 13 amino acids long. The CDR3 spells CASSPGTGETQYF. CDR3 DNA: TGCGCCAGCAGTCCCGGCACGGGAGAGACCCAGTACTTC.

This clonotype was counted a few times. The V call is TRBV12-3 or TRBV12-4, the J call TRBJ2-7, with D maybe TRBD1 (5 bases). V lost 8 bases to trimming and J lost 6 bases, with 17 bases between them. The CDR3 length is 13 residues. The CDR3 sequence: CASGPTRVGEQYF. CDR3 nucleotides: TGTGCCAGCGGACCCACCAGGGTTGGCGAGCAGTACTTC.

The chain recombines TRBV7-2 with TRBJ2-7; TRBD1 agrees at 7 bases. The V segment lost 5 bases and the J segment 7 bases; nucleotides outside the gene matches: 8. Germline V gene sequence: CDR1 SGHTA, CDR2 FQGNSA. The CDR3 contains 13 residues. CDR3 in amino acids: CASSGAQGREQYF. The CDR3 DNA reads as TGTGCCAGCAGCGGGGCACAGGGGAGAGAGCAGTACTTC.

The chain uses TRBV4-1 and TRBJ2-2; D gene uncertain. The V and J ends lost 0 bases and 6 bases respectively, with 11 bases between them. CDR1 and CDR2 (germline): MGHRA, YSYEKL. The CDR3 spans 15 residues. CDR3: CASSQDTSGPGELFF. The CDR3 DNA sequence: TGCGCCAGCAGCCAAGATACGTCTGGGCCCGGGGAGCTGTTTTTT.

This clonotype was seen only a few times. The V and J genes are TRBV7-9 and TRBJ2-3; a weak D match, TRBD1 (6 bases). Germline V gene lookup returns CDR1 SEHNR and CDR2 FQNEAQ (reference sequence). The CDR3 extends over 14 amino acids. Trimming pared 5 bases from V and 1 base from J, leaving 10 bases between. The CDR3 region is CASSAWTGTDTQYF. As DNA, the CDR3 is TGTGCCAGCAGCGCGTGGACAGGCACAGATACGCAGTATTTT.

The V call is TRBV9, the J call TRBJ2-1, with TRBD2 matching 7 bases. CDR1 and CDR2 (germline): SGDLS, YYNGEE. This CDR3 contains 15 residues. Germline trimming cut 3 bases from V and 7 bases from J; bases unmatched to any gene: 10. The CDR3 nucleotides read TGTGCCAGCAGCGAGAGGGGAGGGCCAAAGAATGAGCAGTTCTTC. Its protein product is CASSERGGPKNEQFF.

The chain is built from TRBV11-2 and TRBJ2-3, with 8 bases that match TRBD1. V lost 4 bases and J lost 5; bases outside the gene matches: 11. The CDR3 sequence is 16 residues long. Germline loops: CDR1 SGHAT, CDR2 FQNNGV. The CDR3 DNA is TGTGCCAGCAGCTCCACGGACAGGGAACGTCTAGATACGCAGTATTTT. Its protein is CASSSTDRERLDTQYF.

J is TRBJ1-5 and V is TRBV6-1; D not certain. The length of the CDR3 is 14 residues. The germline gives CDR1 MNHNS, CDR2 SASEGT. Trimming pared 8 bases from V and 3 bases from J, leaving 14 bases between. CDR3 sequence (DNA): TGTGCCAGCCACGATCCGGGCTTCAATCAGCCCCAGCATTTT. Translated, it gives CASHDPGFNQPQHF.

The rearrangement uses TRBV20-1 and TRBJ2-7; D call uncertain. V lost 4 bases, J lost 5 bases, and 9 bases lay in between. The CDR3 spans 11 residues. Germline CDR1 DFQATT, CDR2 SNEGSKA (reference sequence). The CDR3 region is CSATRSNEQYF. The CDR3 DNA follows: TGCAGTGCTACCCGGTCGAACGAGCAGTACTTC.

This clonotype was recorded at least ten times. The chain has TRBV4-3 and TRBJ2-3; D is possibly TRBD1 or TRBD2 (6 bases each). The CDR3 is made up of 13 amino acids. V was clipped by 6 bases and J by 5 bases, with 12 bases between them. Germline CDR1 LGHNA, CDR2 YSLEER. Written as DNA, the CDR3 is TGCGCCAGCAGTACGGGGGCGAGAGATACGCAGTATTTT. It codes for CASSTGARDTQYF.

This clonotype was counted once. V gene TRBV7-8 combines with J gene TRBJ2-1, with D perhaps being TRBD1 or TRBD2 (5 bases each). The CDR3 sequence is 18 residues long. V was trimmed by 5 bases and J by 0 bases, leaving 20 bases between them. The germline V gene has CDR1 SGHVS and CDR2 FQNEAQ. The CDR3 reads CASSPPLGDPFSYNEQFF. CDR3 in DNA: TGTGCCAGCAGCCCTCCTCTGGGGGACCCTTTCTCCTACAATGAGCAGTTCTTC.

V usage is TRBV24-1 and J usage is TRBJ1-2, with a weak D call TRBD1 (6 bases). CDR3 size: 15 residues. The V and J ends lost 4 bases and 1 base respectively, with 12 bases between them. CDR1 and CDR2 from the germline V gene are KGHDR and SFDVKD. CDR3 nucleotides: TGTGCCACCAGTGACCCGGGACAAAATAACTATGGCTACACCTTC. It is translated as CATSDPGQNNYGYTF.

This rearrangement joins TRBV5-1 to TRBJ2-1, with 12 bases lining up with TRBD2. The germline gives CDR1 SGHRS, CDR2 YFSETQ. The CDR3 runs 19 residues. After removal of 4 bases from V and 3 bases from J, the junction contained 14 bases not matched to a gene. CDR3 region: CASSPLATSGGARYNEQFF. The DNA for the CDR3 is TGCGCCAGCAGCCCACTTGCGACTAGCGGGGGAGCACGCTACAATGAGCAGTTCTTC.

There are a few counts of this clonotype. The V call is TRBV20-1, the J call TRBJ2-1, with D maybe TRBD2 (6 bases). V was trimmed by 5 bases and J by 5 bases, leaving 16 bases between them. Germline V gene lookup returns CDR1 DFQATT and CDR2 SNEGSKA (reference sequence). This CDR3 spans 14 amino acids. Written as DNA, the CDR3 is TGCAGTGCTCTCCTCGCGGGGCCCCACAATGAGCAGTTCTTC. It is translated as CSALLAGPHNEQFF.

This clonotype was seen a handful of times. The chain carries TRBV29-1 and TRBJ2-3; a weak D match, TRBD1 (6 bases). The V end was cut by 2 bases, the J end by 4 bases, with 16 bases between. The length of the CDR3 is 15 residues. Germline V gene lookup returns CDR1 SQVTM and CDR2 ANQGSEA. CDR3 loop: CSVETGHRHPDTQYF. CDR3 coding DNA: TGCAGCGTTGAAACGGGACATCGGCATCCAGATACGCAGTATTTT.

The chain recombines TRBV6-6 with TRBJ2-5, with D tentatively TRBD1 (6 bases). The J call may be wrong; the DNA end is better matched by TRBJ2-1. The CDR3 runs 15 residues. Germline V gene data show CDR1 as MNHNY and CDR2 as SVGAGI (reference sequence). CDR3 sequence: CASSYQGRLQETQFF. The CDR3, as DNA: TGTGCCAGCAGTTACCAGGGGCGTCTACAAGAGACCCAGTTCTTC.

This clonotype came up once. J is TRBJ2-3 and V is TRBV12-3 or TRBV12-4; 7 positions match TRBD1. CDR3 length equals 14 residues. J was trimmed by 5 bases and V by 6 bases; bases with no gene match: 8. CDR3 residues: CASRTRQGVDTQYF. The CDR3 DNA is TGTGCCAGCAGGACCCGACAGGGAGTAGATACGCAGTATTTT.

V and J are TRBV7-2 and TRBJ2-5; D possibly corresponds to TRBD1 (6 bases). V was clipped by 5 bases and J by 2 bases, with 15 bases between them. This CDR3 has 15 residues. Germline-derived CDR1 and CDR2 are SGHTA and FQGNSA. CDR3 region: CASSPEARGQETQYF. CDR3 nucleotide sequence: TGTGCCAGCAGCCCAGAAGCAAGGGGGCAAGAGACCCAGTACTTC. The whole variable domain, filled in from reference TRBV7-2 and TRBJ2-5, reads GAGVSQSPSNKVTEKGKDVELRCDPISGHTALYWYRQSLGQGLEFLIYFQGNSAPDKSGLPSDRFSAERTGGSVSTLTIQRTQQEDSAVYLCASSPEARGQETQYFGPGTRLLVL.

This clonotype was seen only a few times. The rearrangement uses TRBV29-1 and TRBJ2-1, with TRBD2 matching over 9 bases. This CDR3 has 14 amino acids. Trimming took 2 bases from V and 6 from J; bases not matched to a gene: 5. Germline V CDR1 and CDR2: SQVTM, ANQGSEA. The CDR3 DNA reads as TGCAGCGTTGAAAGAGCGGGAGGAGGCAATGAGCAGTTCTTC. Translating it yields CSVERAGGGNEQFF.